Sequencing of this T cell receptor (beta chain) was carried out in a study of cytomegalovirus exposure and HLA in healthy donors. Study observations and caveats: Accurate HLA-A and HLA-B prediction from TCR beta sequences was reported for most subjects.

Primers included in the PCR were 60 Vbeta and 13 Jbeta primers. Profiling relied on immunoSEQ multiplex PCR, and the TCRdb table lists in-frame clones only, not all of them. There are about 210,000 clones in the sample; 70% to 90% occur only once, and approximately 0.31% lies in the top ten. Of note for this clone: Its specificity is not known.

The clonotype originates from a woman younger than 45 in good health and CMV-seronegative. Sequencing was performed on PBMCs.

The CDR3 reads CASSFTAGASYNEQFF. The CDR3 DNA is TGCGCCAGCAGCTTTACGGCGGGGGCCTCCTACAATGAGCAGTTCTTC. V and J are TRBV5-1 and TRBJ2-1, with D maybe TRBD2 (7 bases). Between the trimmed V and J ends, which lost 2 bases and 0 bases, there was a span of 12 bases. The CDR3 sequence is 16 residues long. Per germline, CDR1 SGHRS and CDR2 YFSETQ.